What follows describes a single T cell receptor beta chain. The ends lost 4 bases at V and 0 bases at J; junction bases unmatched: 12. The germline gives CDR1 MGHRA, CDR2 YSYEKL. The CDR3 loop spans 19 amino acids. Profiled with immunoSEQ multiplex PCR; TCRdb holds only in-frame clones, not every one. Among 95,000 to 110,000 clones listed, around 89% were seen once. This sample is drawn from a study of T cell responses to AZD1222 COVID-19 vaccine. This rearrangement joins TRBV4-1 to TRBJ2-5, with 12 bases aligning to TRBD2. This clonotype was sampled from an adult in good health. Sequences were derived from peripheral blood, sampled on day 0 of AZD1222 vaccination. CDR3 DNA sequence: TGCGCCAGCAGCCCCGTGCCTAGCGGGGGGGCCGGTAACCAAGAGACCCAGTACTTC. Amino acids: CASSPVPSGGAGNQETQYF.